This entry describes one T cell receptor (beta chain). This sample is drawn from a study of cytomegalovirus exposure and HLA in healthy donors. Assay used: immunoSEQ multiplex PCR; TCRdb lists only in-frame clones, some missing. The repertoire includes fewer than 400,000 clones, approximately 90% of them detected once, and around 0.84% sits in the top ten. Trimming removed 10 bases from V and 5 bases from J; junction bases left unmatched: 8. The CDR3 length is 13 residues. Per germline, CDR1 MNHEY and CDR2 SMNVEV (reference sequence). Sequencing input: PBMCs. The source is a woman between 18 and 30 years old in good health and CMV-seronegative. The J gene is TRBJ2-5, the V gene TRBV27; 9 bases are a match to TRBD1. CDR3 residues: CATSGTGLETQYF. For the CDR3, the DNA is TGTGCCACGTCTGGGACAGGGTTGGAGACCCAGTACTTC.